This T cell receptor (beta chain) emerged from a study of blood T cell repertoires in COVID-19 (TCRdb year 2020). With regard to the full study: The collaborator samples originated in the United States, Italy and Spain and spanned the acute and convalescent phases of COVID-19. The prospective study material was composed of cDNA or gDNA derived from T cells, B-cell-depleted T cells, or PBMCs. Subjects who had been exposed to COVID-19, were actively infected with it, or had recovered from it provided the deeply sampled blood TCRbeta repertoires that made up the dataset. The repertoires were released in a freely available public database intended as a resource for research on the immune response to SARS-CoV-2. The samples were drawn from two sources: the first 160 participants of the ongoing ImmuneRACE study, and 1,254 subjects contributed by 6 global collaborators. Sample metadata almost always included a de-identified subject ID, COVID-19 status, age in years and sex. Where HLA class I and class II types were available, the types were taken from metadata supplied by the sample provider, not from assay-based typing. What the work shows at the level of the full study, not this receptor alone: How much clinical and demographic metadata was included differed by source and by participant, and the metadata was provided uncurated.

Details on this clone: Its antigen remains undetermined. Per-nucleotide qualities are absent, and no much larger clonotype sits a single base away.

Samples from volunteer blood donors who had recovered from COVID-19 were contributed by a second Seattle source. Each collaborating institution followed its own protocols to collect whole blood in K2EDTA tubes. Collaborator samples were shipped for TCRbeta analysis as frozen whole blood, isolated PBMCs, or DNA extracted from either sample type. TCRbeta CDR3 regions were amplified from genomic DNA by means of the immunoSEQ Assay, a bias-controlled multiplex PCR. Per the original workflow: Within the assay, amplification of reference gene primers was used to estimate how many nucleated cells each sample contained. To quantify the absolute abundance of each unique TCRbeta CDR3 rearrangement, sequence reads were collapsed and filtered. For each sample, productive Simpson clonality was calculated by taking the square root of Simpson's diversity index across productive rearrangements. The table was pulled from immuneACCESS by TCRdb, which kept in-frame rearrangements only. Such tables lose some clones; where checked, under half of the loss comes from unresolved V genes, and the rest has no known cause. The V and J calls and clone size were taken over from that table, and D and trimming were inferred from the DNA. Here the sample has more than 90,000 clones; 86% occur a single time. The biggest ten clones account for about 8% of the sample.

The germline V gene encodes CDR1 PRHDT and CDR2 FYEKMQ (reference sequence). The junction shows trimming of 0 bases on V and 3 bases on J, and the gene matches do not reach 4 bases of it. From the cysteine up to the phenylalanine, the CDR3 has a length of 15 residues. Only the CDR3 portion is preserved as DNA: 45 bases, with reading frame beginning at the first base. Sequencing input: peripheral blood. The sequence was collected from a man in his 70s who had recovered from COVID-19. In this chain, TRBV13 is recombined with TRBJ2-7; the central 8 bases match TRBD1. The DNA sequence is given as TGTGCCAGCAGCTTAGGGGCAGGGGGCGTCTACGAGCAGTACTTC. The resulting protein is CASSLGAGGVYEQYF.